This TCR beta chain was sequenced for a study of molecular identifiers for immune sequencing clone quantification. Turning to the study itself: Replicates split RNA from roughly 18,000 or 92,000 naive CD8 cells five ways, and the researchers sequenced four portions.

Previously described methods with listed TCR primers produced the bulk TCR libraries. TCRdb reprocessed the PCR reads via MiXCR and lists one record per CDR3 protein. The repertoire includes roughly 320,000 distinct CDR3 sequences, 24% of them detected once, and about 0.71% sits in the top ten. RNA fractions of 10%, 30% or 50% and 20,000 to 1,000,000 sorted cells were the source of naive CD8 libraries. In the sort, naive CD8 T cells were defined as CD8+CD4-CCR7+CD45RA+. This receptor was identified in a human donor in good health. Some libraries in this study had Jurkat cell RNA spiked in. The material sequenced was naive CD8+ T cells from blood, with Jurkat cell RNA spiked in. The subset: FACS-sorted CD8+CD4-CCR7+CD45RA+ naive T cells.

CDR3 region: CASSFGTGGYYEQYF. CDR3 coding DNA: TGTGCCAGCAGTTTCGGGACAGGGGGGTACTACGAGCAGTACTTC. The J gene is TRBJ2-7, the V gene TRBV27; the match to TRBD1 covers 11 bases. The germline CDR1 and CDR2 sequences are MNHEY and SMNVEV (reference sequence). The V segment lost 3 bases and the J segment 3 bases; nucleotides outside the gene matches: 4. The CDR3 spans 15 residues.